A single T cell receptor (beta chain) is shown here with its context. The data belong to a study of blood T cell repertoires in COVID-19. The table came from immunoSEQ multiplex PCR; TCRdb's copy has only in-frame clones and leaves some out. The repertoire has 20,000 to 30,000 clones, roughly nine tenths of them found once; the top ten carry approximately 20%. This CDR3 comprises 15 residues. The germline V gene encodes CDR1 SGHAT and CDR2 FQNNGV. Trimming removed 4 bases from V and 1 base from J; junction bases left unmatched: 4. Sample: peripheral blood. V gene TRBV11-2 combines with J gene TRBJ2-3, with 8 bases identical to TRBD1. The receptor comes from a human donor in a cohort sampled during active COVID-19. The CDR3 is CASSSGQGGTDTQYF. The CDR3 nucleotides read TGTGCCAGCAGCTCAGGACAGGGCGGCACAGATACGCAGTATTTT.